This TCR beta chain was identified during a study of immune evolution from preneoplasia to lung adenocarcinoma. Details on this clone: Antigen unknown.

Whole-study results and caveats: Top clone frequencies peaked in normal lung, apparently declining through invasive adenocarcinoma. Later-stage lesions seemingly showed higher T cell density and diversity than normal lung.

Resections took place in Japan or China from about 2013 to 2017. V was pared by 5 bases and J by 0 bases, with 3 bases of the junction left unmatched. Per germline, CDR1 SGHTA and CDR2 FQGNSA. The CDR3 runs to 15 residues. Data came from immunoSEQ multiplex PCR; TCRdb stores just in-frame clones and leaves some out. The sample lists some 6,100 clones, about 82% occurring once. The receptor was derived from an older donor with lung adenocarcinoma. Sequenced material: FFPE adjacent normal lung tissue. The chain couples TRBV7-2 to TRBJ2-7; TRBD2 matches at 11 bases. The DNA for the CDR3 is TGTGCCAGCAGCCCAACTAGCGGGGGCTCCTACGAGCAGTACTTC. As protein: CASSPTSGGSYEQYF.